A selection of T cell receptor beta chains follows, all from one sample in a study of PD-1 blockade in mismatch repair-deficient tumors. Antigens for these TCRs are unknown. This table comes from immunoSEQ multiplex PCR, and its TCRdb copy is limited to in-frame clones, with some not included. The repertoire has 8,500 to 10,000 clones, around 87% of them found once; the top ten carry approximately 20%. The material sequenced was cells cultured in vitro, taken from a patient treated with pembrolizumab. These receptors were collected from an adult with mismatch repair-deficient cancer. The CDR3 runs from the conserved cysteine through the conserved F or W. The order of the fields is CDR3 length, J gene, V gene, D gene, clone size, CDR3 DNA, CDR3 protein. The D gene is left open where the match is weak. Not every row has a clone size; where given, it reads once, few, many or a size class.

14 TRBJ2-1 TRBV9 TRBD1 - TGTGCCAGCAGCTTATCGGACAGGAACAATGAGCAGTTCTTC CASSLSDRNNEQFF
16 TRBJ1-5 TRBV28 - - TGTGCCAGCAGTTTAAGGGCCGCCAGGGACGATCAGCCCCAGCATTTT CASSLRAARDDQPQHF
15 TRBJ2-3 TRBV9 - - TGTGCCAGCAGCGTCTCCCCTTTGAGCACAGATACGCAGTATTTT CASSVSPLSTDTQYF
16 TRBJ2-5 TRBV7-9 TRBD2 few TGTGCCAGCAGCTCCAGTGGGACTAGGAATAAAGAGACCCAGTACTTC CASSSSGTRNKETQYF
15 TRBJ2-5 TRBV7-2 TRBD1 once TGTGCCAGCAGCTTCGGGACAGGGGATGGAGAGACCCAGTACTTC CASSFGTGDGETQYF
15 TRBJ1-4 TRBV5-4 TRBD1 once TGTGCCAGCAGCATAGGGGGCGCGTCTAATGAAAAACTGTTTTTT CASSIGGASNEKLFF
9 TRBJ2-7 TRBV28 - - TGTGCCAGCGGCTACGAGCAGTACTTC CASGYEQYF
16 TRBJ1-4 TRBV28 - - TGTGCCAGCAGTACAAGGAGGAACAGGGCTAATGAAAAACTGTTTTTT CASSTRRNRANEKLFF
14 TRBJ2-1 TRBV6-1 - - TGTGCCAGCAGCCTAACCCGGACGTACAATGAGCAGTTCTTC CASSLTRTYNEQFF
14 TRBJ1-1 TRBV30 TRBD1 - TGTGCCTGGAGTGCCTGGGACAGGGAAACTGAAGCTTTCTTT CAWSAWDRETEAFF
17 TRBJ2-1 TRBV28 - - TGTGCCAGCAGTTTAATGTGGGACACCACAACCTACAATGAGCAGTTCTTC CASSLMWDTTTYNEQFF
14 TRBJ2-7 TRBV6-6 TRBD2 - TGTGCCAGCAGTTTAACTAGCGGCTCCTACGAGCAGTACTTC CASSLTSGSYEQYF
17 TRBJ1-3 TRBV9 - - TGTGCCAGCAGCGCCCTTGCGGGAGCCTTCTCTGGAAACACCATATATTTT CASSALAGAFSGNTIYF
15 TRBJ2-3 TRBV4-2 TRBD2 - TGTGCCAGCAGTCGACAGACTAGCGGGGGGGCAACGCAGTATTTT CASSRQTSGGATQYF
13 TRBJ1-5 TRBV29-1 TRBD1 - TGCAGCGCCGCGGGACAGCCGAATCAGCCCCAGCATTTT CSAAGQPNQPQHF
15 TRBJ1-5 TRBV4-1 - - TGCGCCAGCAGCCAAGCTCCGTATAGCAATCAGCCCCAGCATTTT CASSQAPYSNQPQHF
11 TRBJ2-7 TRBV20-1 - once TGCAGTGCTCAGCAGGGGGGTGAGCAGTACTTC CSAQQGGEQYF
14 TRBJ2-7 TRBV5-5 - - TGTGCCAGCAGCTTGGAGTACAGCTCCTACGAGCAGTACTTC CASSLEYSSYEQYF
14 TRBJ2-7 TRBV28 TRBD2 - TGTGCCAGCAGTTTAGAGACTAGCAACCACGAGCAGTACTTC CASSLETSNHEQYF
14 TRBJ2-7 TRBV11-3 TRBD2 - TGTGCCAGCAGCCACAGCGGGATAGTATACGAGCAGTACTTC CASSHSGIVYEQYF
15 TRBJ1-4 TRBV30 - few TGTGCCTGGAGCGAAGCGCGGGATGGTAATGAAAAACTGTTTTTT CAWSEARDGNEKLFF
10 TRBJ2-7 TRBV20-1 - few TGCAGTGGAATACCCTACGAGCAGTACTTC CSGIPYEQYF
13 TRBJ1-6 TRBV19 - - TGTGCCAGTAGTATTCCCGGCAACTCACCCCTCCACTTT CASSIPGNSPLHF
19 TRBJ2-2 TRBV4-1 - - TGCGCCAGCAGCCAAGAGGGAGGGAATGGTGGACAGGGTGCCGGGGAGCTGTTTTTT CASSQEGGNGGQGAGELFF
11 TRBJ1-1 TRBV28 - few TGTGCCAGCAGACGGAGCACTGAAGCTTTCTTT CASRRSTEAFF
11 TRBJ2-1 TRBV20-1 - - TGCAGTGTCCGCTCGGAGCGTGGGCAGTTCTTC CSVRSERGQFF
14 TRBJ2-7 TRBV6-5 - - TGTGCCAGCAGGGGTTCTGCGGGAACCTACGAGCAGTACTTC CASRGSAGTYEQYF
13 TRBJ2-4 TRBV29-1 - - TGCAGCGTTGAGTCCATGGGGCTAAACATTCAGTACTTC CSVESMGLNIQYF
15 TRBJ2-1 TRBV30 TRBD2 - TGTGCCTGGAGTGTACTAAGCGGGAGAGGGGATGAGCAGTTCTTC CAWSVLSGRGDEQFF
15 TRBJ1-4 TRBV19 TRBD1 - TGTGCCAGTATAAAGGGACAGTATTATGGTGAAAAACTGTTTTTT CASIKGQYYGEKLFF
17 TRBJ2-3 TRBV19 - once TGTGCCAGTAGTATAGGCCCCCCCTCCGGGAGCACAGATACGCAGTATTTT CASSIGPPSGSTDTQYF
12 TRBJ1-4 TRBV7-2 - - TGTGCCAGCAGCTTACGGGGGGAAAAACTGTTTTTT CASSLRGEKLFF
14 TRBJ1-1 TRBV18 TRBD1 - TGTGCCAGCTCACCAACTCAGGGACAGACTGAAGCTTTCTTT CASSPTQGQTEAFF
14 TRBJ2-1 TRBV4-1 - - TGCGCCAGCAGCCAAGCGGTCCAGATCAATGAGCAGTTCTTC CASSQAVQINEQFF
15 TRBJ2-1 TRBV19 - - TGTGCCAGTAGAAATAGGTGGCAGGGTAACAATGAGCAGTTCTTC CASRNRWQGNNEQFF
16 TRBJ1-1 TRBV7-3 - - TGTGCCAGCAGTCCGAGGCAGGCGGAGTACAACACTGAAGCTTTCTTT CASSPRQAEYNTEAFF
15 TRBJ2-7 TRBV4-2 TRBD1 - TGTGCCAGCAGCCAAGCCGGGACAGGGGGTTACGAGCAGTACTTC CASSQAGTGGYEQYF
11 TRBJ1-2 TRBV6-5 - - TGTGCCAGCAGCGACAGTGAGGGCTACACCTTC CASSDSEGYTF
14 TRBJ1-5 TRBV2 TRBD1 - TGTGCCAGCAGGGCGACAGGGAGCAATCAGCCCCAGCATTTT CASRATGSNQPQHF
14 TRBJ2-7 TRBV18 TRBD1 - TGTGCCAGCTCACCGGACAGGGTAGCCAACGAGCAGTACTTC CASSPDRVANEQYF
13 TRBJ1-1 TRBV5-5 - - TGTGCCAGCAGCTCTGATTTGTACACTGAAGCTTTCTTT CASSSDLYTEAFF
15 TRBJ1-1 TRBV6-1 - - TGTGCCCTCGGGAGGGGCAGGGCTAGGGGGACTGAAGCTTTCTTT CALGRGRARGTEAFF